Reported below is one T cell receptor (beta chain). Its antigen is undetermined. CDR1 SGHRS and CDR2 YFSETQ come from the germline V gene. CDR3 size: 14 residues. V was clipped by 4 bases and J by 8 bases; unmatched bases: 8. The data originate from a study of CD8 T cells in ankylosing spondylitis. Notes on the study in general: Ankylosing spondylitis blood appeared to be characterized by a TCR beta motif of about eight highly homologous variants.

TCRdb re-called the 5' RACE reads through MiXCR, storing one row per CDR3 protein. Of 670,000 or so distinct CDR3 sequences listed, around a fifth are singletons. The source is a male donor with ankylosing spondylitis. The sample comprised blood, either unsorted or a sorted T cell fraction (not recorded which). V is TRBV5-1 and J is TRBJ2-5, with TRBD1 matching 10 bases. The CDR3, as DNA: TGCGCCAGCAGCCTAACCGGACAGGGGGAAACCCAGTACTTC. This encodes CASSLTGQGETQYF.